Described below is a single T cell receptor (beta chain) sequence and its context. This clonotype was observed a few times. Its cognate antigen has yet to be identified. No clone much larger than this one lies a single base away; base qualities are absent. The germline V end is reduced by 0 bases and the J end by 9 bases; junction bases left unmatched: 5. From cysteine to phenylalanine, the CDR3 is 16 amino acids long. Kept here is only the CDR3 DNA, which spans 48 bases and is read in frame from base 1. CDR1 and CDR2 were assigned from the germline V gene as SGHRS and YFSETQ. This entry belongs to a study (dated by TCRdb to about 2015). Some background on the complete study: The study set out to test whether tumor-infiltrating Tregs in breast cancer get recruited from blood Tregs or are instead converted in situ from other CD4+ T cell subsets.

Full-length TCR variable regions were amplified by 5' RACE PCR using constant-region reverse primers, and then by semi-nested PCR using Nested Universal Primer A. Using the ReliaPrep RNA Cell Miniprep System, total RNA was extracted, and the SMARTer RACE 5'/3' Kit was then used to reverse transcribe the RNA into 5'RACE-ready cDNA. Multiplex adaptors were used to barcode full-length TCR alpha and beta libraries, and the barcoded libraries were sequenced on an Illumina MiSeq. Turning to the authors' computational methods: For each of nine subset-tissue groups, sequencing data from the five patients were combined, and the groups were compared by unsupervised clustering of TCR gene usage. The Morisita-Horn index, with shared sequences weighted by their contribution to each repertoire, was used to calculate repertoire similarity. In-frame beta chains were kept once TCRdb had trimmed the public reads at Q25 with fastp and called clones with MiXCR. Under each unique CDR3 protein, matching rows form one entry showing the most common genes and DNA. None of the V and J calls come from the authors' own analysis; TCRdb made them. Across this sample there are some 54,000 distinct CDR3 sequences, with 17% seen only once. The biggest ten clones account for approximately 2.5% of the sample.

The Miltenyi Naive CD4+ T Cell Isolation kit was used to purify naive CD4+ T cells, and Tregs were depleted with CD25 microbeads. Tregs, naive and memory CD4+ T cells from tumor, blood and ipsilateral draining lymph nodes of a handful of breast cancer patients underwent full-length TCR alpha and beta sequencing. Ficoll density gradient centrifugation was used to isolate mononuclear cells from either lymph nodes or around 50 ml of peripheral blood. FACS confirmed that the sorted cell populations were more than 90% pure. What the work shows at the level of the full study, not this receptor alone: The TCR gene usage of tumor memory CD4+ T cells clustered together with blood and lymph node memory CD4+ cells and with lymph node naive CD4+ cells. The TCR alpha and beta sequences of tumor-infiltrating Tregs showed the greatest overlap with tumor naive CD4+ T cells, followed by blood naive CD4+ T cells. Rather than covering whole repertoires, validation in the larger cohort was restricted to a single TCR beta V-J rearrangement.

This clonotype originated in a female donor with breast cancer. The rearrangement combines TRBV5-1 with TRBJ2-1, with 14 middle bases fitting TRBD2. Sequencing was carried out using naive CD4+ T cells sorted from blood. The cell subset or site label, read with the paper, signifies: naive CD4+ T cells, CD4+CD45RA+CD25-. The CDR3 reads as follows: CASSLAPGTSGSEQFF. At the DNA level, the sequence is TGCGCCAGCAGCTTGGCCCCCGGGACTAGCGGGAGTGAGCAGTTCTTC.